Listed here are 5 T cell receptor beta chains from one sample, sequenced in a study of T cell repertoires in cytomegalovirus infection. TCRdb redid the calling of the reads with MiXCR, one entry per CDR3 protein. The table has approximately 300,000 distinct CDR3 sequences, roughly 25% seen once. These receptors are not linked to any known antigen. The material sequenced was cultured PBMCs, taken from culture after CMV antigen stimulation. The origin of the receptors is a human donor in good health (CMV status not recorded). Some clones in this sample may be carry-over from other donors' samples.

V gene TRBV9 combines with J gene TRBJ2-1; TRBD2 matches 8 bases. Germline CDR1 is SGDLS and CDR2 is YYNGEE. V gave up 4 bases and J gave up 7 bases; unmatched junction bases: 10. CDR3 length: 15 amino acids. Here the CDR3 DNA reads TGTGCCAGCAGCCCTCCGGGACTAGGGTTAAATGAGCAGTTCTTC. Its translation: CASSPPGLGLNEQFF.

The chain is built from TRBV30 and TRBJ1-2; D might be TRBD1 (6 bases). The CDR3 is made up of 13 amino acids. Germline CDR1 reads GTSNPN; CDR2 reads SVGIG (reference sequence). The ends were cut back, 1 base at V and 4 bases at J, with 10 bases in the middle. CDR3: CAWSAGQPYGYTF. DNA for the CDR3: TGTGCCTGGAGTGCAGGACAGCCCTATGGCTACACCTTC.

This clonotype was seen repeatedly, ten times or more. The rearrangement uses TRBV19 and TRBJ1-1; 7 bases are a match to TRBD1. The V gene's germline CDR1 is LNHDA and CDR2 SQIVND (reference sequence). This CDR3 is 17 amino acids long. V dropped 6 bases and J dropped 4; count of bases not matched to a gene: 17. The CDR3 DNA is TGTGCCAGTAGGCTCCCCCGACAGGGCTCCGTGGGCACTGAAGCTTTCTTT. Its translation is CASRLPRQGSVGTEAFF. Supplemented by reference TRBV19 and TRBJ1-1, the full variable domain reads DGGITQSPKYLFRKEGQNVTLSCEQNLNHDAMYWYRQDPGQGLRLIYYSQIVNDFQKGDIAEGYSVSREKKESFPLTVTSAQKNPTAFYLCASRLPRQGSVGTEAFFGQGTRLTVV.

This clonotype was seen repeatedly, ten times or more. The chain recombines TRBV7-2 with TRBJ2-5, with 15 positions matching TRBD2. The CDR3 covers 16 residues. V gave up 5 bases and J gave up 4 bases; unmatched junction bases: 5. The germline V gene encodes CDR1 SGHTA and CDR2 FQGNSA. CDR3 amino acids: CASSRTSGRARETQYF. CDR3 DNA sequence: TGTGCCAGCAGCCGGACTAGCGGGAGGGCGCGAGAGACCCAGTACTTC.

The gene calls are TRBV20-1 and TRBJ2-1; no reliable D call. This CDR3 spans 16 amino acids. Between the trimmed V and J ends, which lost 3 bases and 6 bases, there was a span of 21 bases. Germline values: CDR1 DFQATT, CDR2 SNEGSKA (reference sequence). The CDR3 DNA sequence: TGCAGTGCTAGGTGGGTCCCCGAGACGGTTGTCAATGAGCAGTTCTTC. Translation: CSARWVPETVVNEQFF.